This T cell receptor (beta chain) was sequenced in a study of cytomegalovirus exposure and HLA in healthy donors. Healthy bone marrow donors made up the donor group. As regards this clone: Its antigen remains unknown.

General study results and limits: A later analysis reportedly identified an Asian-associated ancestry cluster as carrying fewer N-insertions than the approximately 670-donor mean. Reportedly, diagnosis of cytomegalovirus status by the classifier showed high specificity and sensitivity.

The CDR3 is made up of 15 amino acids. Germline V lookup: CDR1 MDHEN, CDR2 SYDVKM. V was clipped by 2 bases and J by 5 bases; unmatched bases: 4. PCR used 60 Vbeta primers and 13 Jbeta primers. The table came from immunoSEQ multiplex PCR; TCRdb's copy has only in-frame clones and leaves some out. The sample holds around 150,000 clones, about 76% seen once. This chain joins TRBV28 and TRBJ2-3; 10 bases align to TRBD2. Sequencing was done on a sample of PBMCs. This TCR came from a man between 18 and 29 years old in good health and CMV-seronegative. CDR3 sequence reads: CASSLLAGEGDTQYF. The CDR3 DNA follows: TGTGCCAGCAGTTTACTAGCGGGAGAGGGAGATACGCAGTATTTT.